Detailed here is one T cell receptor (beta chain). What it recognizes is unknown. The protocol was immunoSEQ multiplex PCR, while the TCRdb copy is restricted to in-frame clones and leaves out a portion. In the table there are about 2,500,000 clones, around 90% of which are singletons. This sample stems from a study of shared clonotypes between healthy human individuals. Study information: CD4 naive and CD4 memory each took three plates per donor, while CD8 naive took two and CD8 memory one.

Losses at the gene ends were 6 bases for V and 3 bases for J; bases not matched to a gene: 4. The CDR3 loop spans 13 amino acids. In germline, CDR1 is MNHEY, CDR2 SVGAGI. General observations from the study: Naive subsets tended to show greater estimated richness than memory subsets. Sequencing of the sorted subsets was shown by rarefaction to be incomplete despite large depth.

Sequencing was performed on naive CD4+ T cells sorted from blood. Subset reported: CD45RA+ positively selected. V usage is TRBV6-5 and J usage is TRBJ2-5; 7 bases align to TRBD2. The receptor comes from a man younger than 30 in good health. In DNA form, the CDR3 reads TGTGCCAGCAGCCGGGACTACAAAGAGACCCAGTACTTC. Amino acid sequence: CASSRDYKETQYF.